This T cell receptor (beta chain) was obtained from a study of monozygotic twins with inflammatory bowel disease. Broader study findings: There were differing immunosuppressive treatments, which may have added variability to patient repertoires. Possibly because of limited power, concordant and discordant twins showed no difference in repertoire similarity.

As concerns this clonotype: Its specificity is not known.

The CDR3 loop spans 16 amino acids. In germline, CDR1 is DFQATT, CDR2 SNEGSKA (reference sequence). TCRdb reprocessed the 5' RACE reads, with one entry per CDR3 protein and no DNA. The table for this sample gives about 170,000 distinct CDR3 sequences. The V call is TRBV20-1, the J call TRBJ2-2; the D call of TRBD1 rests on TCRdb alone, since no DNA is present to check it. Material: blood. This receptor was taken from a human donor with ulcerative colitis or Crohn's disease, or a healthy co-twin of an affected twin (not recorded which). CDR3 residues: CSARDRIGGNTGELFF.